In its sample, the clone carrying this TCR beta chain was seen a few times. The antigen remains unidentified. This entry is derived from a study of T cells in localized non-small cell lung cancer. Study findings and constraints: The tumor had only one region sequenced, so heterogeneity remains possible. In adjacent lung, a median roughly 57 of the top 100 tumor clones were found.

Sequencing was performed with immunoSEQ multiplex PCR; in TCRdb, only in-frame clones are kept and a portion is missing. The table shows roughly 1,200 clones, with 25% occurring only once. Germline CDR1 and CDR2: LNHDA and SQIVND (reference sequence). V shed 7 bases, J shed 2 bases, and the junction held 13 bases outside the gene matches. This CDR3 region has 16 residues. The TCR was taken from a male donor older than 55 with stage I lung adenocarcinoma. This material consisted of normal lung tissue next to the tumor, taken before any cancer treatment. The genes are TRBV19 and TRBJ1-1, with 7 bases lining up with TRBD1. The CDR3 DNA sequence: TGTGCCAGTATGACCCTATGGGAGGGGGCCAACACTGAAGCTTTCTTT. Its protein is CASMTLWEGANTEAFF.